Shown below are 30 T cell receptor beta chains from a single sample sequenced in a study of graft-versus-host responses after intestinal transplantation. Clones were read by immunoSEQ multiplex PCR, and TCRdb kept only the in-frame ones, dropping some. Seen here are 95,000 to 100,000 clones, around 88% observed once, and the top ten hold 1.4% to 1.5%. Sequenced material: PBMCs, taken 255 days after intestinal transplant. These receptors all come from a human patient who received an intestinal transplant, so some T cells may come from the graft donor.

V and J are TRBV29-1 and TRBJ2-5, with D perhaps TRBD1 or TRBD2 (5 bases each). This CDR3 spans 13 amino acids. The V end lost 7 bases, the J end lost 4 bases, and 16 bases lay between the germline ends. Germline V lookup: CDR1 SQVTM, CDR2 ANQGSEA. The DNA of the CDR3 is TGCAGCGCGCGCGCCGGGACGCTAGAGACCCAGTACTTC. Protein sequence: CSARAGTLETQYF.

The chain links TRBV5-5 to TRBJ1-2; D is perhaps TRBD1 (6 bases). Germline-derived CDR1 and CDR2 are SGHKS and YYEKEE (reference sequence). Trimming cost V 3 bases and J 8 bases, with 17 bases left between them. There are 14 residues in the CDR3. This CDR3 is CASSSRQVGGGYTF. CDR3 in DNA: TGTGCCAGCAGCTCCCGACAGGTTGGGGGAGGCTACACCTTC. Full variable domain (outside the CDR3, taken from reference TRBV5-5 and TRBJ1-2): DAGVTQSPTHLIKTRGQQVTLRCSPISGHKSVSWYQQVLGQGPQFIFQYYEKEERGRGNFPDRFSARQFPNYSSELNVNALLLGDSALYLCASSSRQVGGGYTFGSGTRLTVV.

V and J are TRBV6-5 and TRBJ1-1; unclear D gene. The CDR3 spans 16 residues. Germline V gene sequence: CDR1 MNHEY, CDR2 SVGAGI. Deletions cut 1 base from V and 0 bases from J, with 12 bases between. This CDR3 is CASSYFGAGLNTEAFF. In DNA form, the CDR3 reads TGTGCCAGCAGTTACTTTGGTGCAGGACTGAACACTGAAGCTTTCTTT.

The chain employs TRBV6-1 and TRBJ2-3; TRBD2 might be the D (5 bases). Germline CDR1 and CDR2: MNHNS and SASEGT. The CDR3 is 13 residues long. V shed 7 bases and J shed 6 bases, with 14 bases lying between them. CDR3 loop: CASTFGVGDTQYF. Here the CDR3 DNA reads TGTGCCAGCACGTTCGGGGTCGGTGATACGCAGTATTTT.

V gene TRBV19 combines with J gene TRBJ2-2, with D unresolved. The CDR3 runs to 15 residues. CDR1 LNHDA and CDR2 SQIVND come from the germline V gene (reference sequence). The V end was cut by 7 bases, the J end by 0 bases, with 12 bases between. The CDR3 reads CASKSTPPNTGELFF. DNA of the CDR3: TGTGCCAGTAAAAGTACGCCTCCGAACACCGGGGAGCTGTTTTTT.

The rearrangement uses TRBV9 and TRBJ2-7, with D possibly matching TRBD1 (5 bases). CDR1 and CDR2 (germline): SGDLS, YYNGEE. The CDR3 is 15 amino acids. With 4 bases removed from V and 0 bases from J, the gap between germline ends came to 14 bases. The CDR3 sequence: CASSPGGAASYEQYF. The CDR3, as DNA: TGTGCCAGCAGCCCGGGTGGGGCAGCCTCCTACGAGCAGTACTTC.

V is TRBV4-1 and J is TRBJ2-5, with 9 nucleotides matching TRBD1. Trimming removed 1 base from V and 5 bases from J; junction bases left unmatched: 17. Per germline, CDR1 MGHRA and CDR2 YSYEKL. This CDR3 contains 19 residues. CDR3 in amino acids: CASSQVGLPTGQGLETQYF. DNA of the CDR3: TGCGCCAGCAGCCAAGTAGGCCTTCCTACCGGACAGGGGCTGGAGACCCAGTACTTC.

The rearrangement links TRBV4-2 to TRBJ2-2; D perhaps matches TRBD1 (6 bases). Per the germline V gene, CDR1 is LGHNA and CDR2 is YNFKEQ. V lost 2 bases and J 3 bases, leaving 16 bases between the germline ends. This CDR3 region has 17 residues. This chain's CDR3 is CASSQPRQEPDTGELFF. The CDR3 nucleotides are TGTGCCAGCAGCCAACCGAGACAGGAACCTGACACCGGGGAGCTGTTTTTT.

The rearrangement uses TRBV10-3 and TRBJ2-7; D gene ambiguous. Germline CDR1 ENHRY, CDR2 SYGVKD. The CDR3 consists of 13 residues. The V end lost 4 bases, the J end lost 4 bases, and 11 bases lay between the germline ends. The CDR3 DNA reads TGTGCCATCAGTGGCGGTTACGGTTACGAGCAGTACTTC. This translates into CAISGGYGYEQYF.

This clone has just one count. V usage is TRBV5-1 and J usage is TRBJ1-1; D call uncertain. The germline CDR1 and CDR2 sequences are SGHRS and YFSETQ. CDR3 size: 15 residues. V lost 2 bases to trimming and J lost 1 base, with 12 bases between them. The CDR3 bases are TGCGCCAGCAGCTTAACACCTGGCTGGAACACTGAAGCTTTCTTT. Its translation: CASSLTPGWNTEAFF.

The chain links TRBV4-1 to TRBJ2-3, with no clear D. The CDR3 is 15 amino acids. Germline CDR1 is MGHRA and CDR2 is YSYEKL. Trimming shortened V by 0 bases and J by 6 bases, and 13 bases separated the two germline ends. CDR3 in amino acids: CASSQDRVLDDTQYF. The DNA of the CDR3 is TGCGCCAGCAGCCAAGACCGGGTCCTAGACGATACGCAGTATTTT.

CDR3: CASSFRGGGNTEAFF. The CDR3 coding sequence is TGTGCCAGCAGTTTTAGGGGAGGGGGGAACACTGAAGCTTTCTTT. The rearrangement uses TRBV6-6 and TRBJ1-1, with D possibly being TRBD1 (6 bases). The germline V gene has CDR1 MNHNY and CDR2 SVGAGI (reference sequence). This CDR3 is built from 15 residues. Trimming pared 4 bases from V and 1 base from J, leaving 13 bases between.

The J gene is TRBJ2-5, the V gene TRBV10-3; either TRBD1 or TRBD2 may fit D (5 bases each). The J call may not be correct, given that the DNA end is closer to TRBJ2-7. CDR1 and CDR2 from the germline V gene are ENHRY and SYGVKD. This CDR3 spans 13 amino acids. Here the CDR3 reads CASGIDSPYEQYF. Written as DNA, the CDR3 is TGTGCCTCCGGGATTGACAGTCCCTACGAGCAGTACTTC.

This chain joins TRBV7-9 and TRBJ1-6, with unresolved D. The germline gives CDR1 SEHNR, CDR2 FQNEAQ (reference sequence). The ends were cut back, 5 bases at V and 9 bases at J, with 11 bases in the middle. CDR3 length equals 13 residues. CDR3 loop: CASSPEPFSPLHF. CDR3 DNA: TGTGCCAGCAGCCCCGAACCGTTTTCACCCCTCCACTTT.

The V and J genes are TRBV7-8 and TRBJ1-5, with 9 bases aligning to TRBD1. V lost 5 bases to trimming and J lost 5 bases; unmatched junction nucleotides: 4. The CDR3 sequence is 14 residues long. CDR1 and CDR2 from the germline V gene are SGHVS and FQNEAQ. CDR3 nucleotide sequence: TGTGCCAGCAGCCTCAGACAGGGGGATCAGCCCCAGCATTTT. Translation: CASSLRQGDQPQHF.

The chain employs TRBV6-5 and TRBJ2-2; 11 positions match TRBD1. Trimming took 4 bases from V and 6 from J; bases not matched to a gene: 4. The CDR3 is 15 residues long. The germline CDR1 and CDR2 sequences are MNHEY and SVGAGI. CDR3 nucleotide sequence: TGTGCCAGCAGTTCCCGGGACAGGGGGGCCGGGGAGCTGTTTTTT. Amino acids: CASSSRDRGAGELFF.

The genes are TRBV27 and TRBJ2-1; D is ambiguous. The V gene lost 2 bases and the J gene lost 6 bases, with 23 bases spanning the gap. The V gene's germline CDR1 is MNHEY and CDR2 SMNVEV (reference sequence). This CDR3 region has 18 residues. CDR3 DNA: TGTGCCAGCAGTTTACAGACCATACCGGGCCGGACCCCCAATGAGCAGTTCTTC. Translating gives CASSLQTIPGRTPNEQFF.

This sequence joins TRBV5-6 and TRBJ2-5, with a possible D match to TRBD1 (6 bases). The DNA end lines up better with TRBJ2-7; the J call may be wrong. Germline V CDR1 and CDR2: SGHDT, YYEEEE. This CDR3 spans 14 amino acids. The CDR3 region is CASSLGGLVYEQYF. The CDR3 nucleotides read TGTGCCAGCAGCTTGGGGGGGCTCGTCTACGAGCAGTACTTC.

The genes are TRBV25-1 and TRBJ1-4, with D possibly matching TRBD1 (5 bases). The CDR3 length is 15 residues. Looked up from germline, CDR1 is MGHDK and CDR2 is SYGVNS. Trimming shortened V by 5 bases and J by 6 bases, and 16 bases separated the two germline ends. The CDR3 loop reads CASSLNGALDEKLFF. The DNA for the CDR3 is TGTGCCAGCAGTCTAAATGGGGCCTTGGATGAAAAACTGTTTTTT.

This clone appeared a few times. This chain links TRBV28 with TRBJ2-7, with D unclear. Germline-derived CDR1 and CDR2 are MDHEN and SYDVKM. V was trimmed by 6 bases and J by 7 bases, leaving 19 bases between them. The CDR3 runs 14 residues. CDR3 sequence reads: CASSPPDGQGEQYF. The CDR3, as DNA: TGTGCCAGCAGCCCTCCGGACGGCCAAGGGGAGCAGTACTTC.

The chain combines TRBV28 with TRBJ1-5, with D possibly matching TRBD1 (5 bases). This CDR3 is 14 amino acids long. Germline V gives CDR1 MDHEN, CDR2 SYDVKM. V gave up 2 bases and J gave up 7 bases, with 12 bases separating them. CDR3 region: CASSLQFQGQPQHF. CDR3 nucleotide sequence: TGTGCCAGCAGTTTACAATTCCAGGGCCAGCCCCAGCATTTT.

A few counts support this clone. The chain recombines TRBV9 with TRBJ2-3; TRBD1 matches 8 bases. From germline, CDR1 is SGDLS and CDR2 YYNGEE. The V and J ends lost 0 bases and 7 bases, in that order; junction bases with no gene match: 10. CDR3 length: 16 residues. The CDR3 DNA follows: TGTGCCAGCAGCGTAGAGGGACAGGCCTCGGGTCATACGCAGTATTTT. Translating gives CASSVEGQASGHTQYF.

This chain uses TRBV28 with TRBJ2-7, with TRBD1 as a possible D gene (6 bases). CDR1 and CDR2 (germline): MDHEN, SYDVKM. V was shortened by 2 bases and J by 0 bases, with 11 bases between the two germline ends. The CDR3 length is 15 residues. The CDR3 loop is CASSLGRRGSYEQYF. CDR3 coding DNA: TGTGCCAGCAGTTTAGGACGCAGGGGCTCCTACGAGCAGTACTTC.

The V gene is TRBV11-2, the J gene TRBJ2-1; 13 nucleotides agree with TRBD2. Germline CDR1 is SGHAT and CDR2 is FQNNGV. The CDR3 has 17 residues. Losses at the gene ends were 5 bases for V and 11 bases for J; bases not matched to a gene: 15. CDR3 amino acids: CASSPRRMTSGRLKQFF. In nucleotides, the CDR3 is TGTGCCAGCAGCCCCCGTAGGATGACTAGCGGGAGGCTTAAGCAGTTCTTC.

The CDR3 DNA reads TGTGCCAGCAGCGTCTTCGGCGGTACCCAAGAGACCCAGTACTTC. This sequence encodes CASSVFGGTQETQYF. This chain uses TRBV9 with TRBJ2-5; the D is unclear. Germline V lookup: CDR1 SGDLS, CDR2 YYNGEE. There are 15 residues in the CDR3. V was pared by 2 bases and J by 1 base, with 12 bases between.

The chain links TRBV7-8 to TRBJ2-2; 7 bases map to TRBD2. V shed 2 bases, J shed 4 bases, and the junction held 4 bases outside the gene matches. Germline V gene lookup returns CDR1 SGHVS and CDR2 FQNEAQ. The CDR3 runs to 15 residues. Written as DNA, the CDR3 is TGTGCCAGCAGCTTACCTACGGGGGGCACCGGGGAGCTGTTTTTT. This codes for CASSLPTGGTGELFF.

This chain links TRBV19 with TRBJ2-7; the D gene is possibly TRBD2 (5 bases). This CDR3 contains 15 residues. V dropped 1 base and J dropped 3 bases, with 13 bases sitting between them. Germline assignment: CDR1 LNHDA and CDR2 SQIVND (reference sequence). The CDR3 bases are TGTGCCAGTAGTATAGGAGGGTGGCCTCACTACGAGCAGTACTTC. Protein sequence: CASSIGGWPHYEQYF.

V gene TRBV27 combines with J gene TRBJ1-1, with D maybe TRBD1 (5 bases). Trimming took off 5 bases at V and 0 bases at J, with 10 bases between the two ends. CDR3 length equals 14 residues. CDR1 is MNHEY and CDR2 is SMNVEV in the germline V gene (reference sequence). The CDR3 sequence is CASSPGTMNTEAFF. CDR3 nucleotides: TGTGCCAGCAGTCCCGGGACCATGAACACTGAAGCTTTCTTT.

This sequence joins TRBV6-1 and TRBJ2-1; TRBD2 might be the D (5 bases). This CDR3 spans 17 amino acids. V lost 2 bases and J lost 2, with 16 bases in between. Germline CDR1 reads MNHNS; CDR2 reads SASEGT. The CDR3 is CASSESHLAQTYNEQFF. CDR3 in DNA: TGTGCCAGCAGTGAATCCCATCTAGCCCAAACCTACAATGAGCAGTTCTTC.

This clone is a singleton in its sample. This chain connects TRBV29-1 to TRBJ2-2; D unclear. V lost 4 bases and J lost 5, with 8 bases in between. This CDR3 has 12 amino acids. Germline values: CDR1 SQVTM, CDR2 ANQGSEA. The CDR3 loop is CSVGVTTGELFF. The CDR3 bases are TGCAGCGTTGGGGTGACTACCGGGGAGCTGTTTTTT.